Described below is a single T cell receptor (beta chain) sequence and its context. Its cognate antigen is unknown. The CDR3 length is 12 residues. Trimming pared 7 bases from V and 2 bases from J, leaving 11 bases between. CDR1 is GTSNPN and CDR2 is SVGIG in the germline V gene (reference sequence). This record comes from a study of siplizumab effects on memory and regulatory T cells. Notes on the study in general: Unstimulated subsets accounted for the mapping of only a minor share of the clones that were alloreactive. The diversity of naive T cells seemed greater than that of memory cells, and their alloresponse contribution seemed major. Phenotypic classification as naive or memory proved unattainable for roughly 75-97% of proliferating CD4+ or CD8+ clones. Proliferating Tregs in siplizumab cultures were never verified as suppressive.

The data were produced by immunoSEQ multiplex PCR, yet TCRdb's version contains in-frame clones alone and is incomplete. The sample includes 97,000 or so clones, 92% of them seen just once. This sequence joins TRBV30 and TRBJ1-2, with no clear D. This clonotype was sampled from a human donor in good health. The specimen was CD4+ T cells sorted from blood. CDR3 in amino acids: CAFREENYGYTF. The CDR3 coding sequence is TGTGCCTTTAGGGAGGAAAACTATGGCTACACCTTC.